This TCR beta chain comes out of a study of regulatory T cells in long-lasting Graves disease. Findings and caveats of the study: Persistent disease samples used TRBV28, TRBJ1-2 and TRBJ2-5 preferentially.

CDR3 length equals 13 residues. CDR1 is LNHNV, CDR2 YYDKDF, per germline (reference sequence). Trimming removed 5 bases at V and 5 bases at J, with 12 bases between. Building the TCR beta libraries relied on iRepertoire HTBI primers, and CDR3 regions underwent Arm-PCR. Via MiXCR, TCRdb re-called the multiplex PCR reads, giving one row per CDR3 protein. The table includes about 430,000 distinct CDR3 sequences, 15% detected once. This clonotype was counted at least ten times. Antigen specificity is unknown. Time point here: newly diagnosed GD, antithyroid drugs for less than 3 months. Extracted PBMC RNA gave rise to the TCR library. The data were also submitted as part of a second study, on T cells in Graves' hyperthyroidism and ophthalmopathy.

This clonotype was sampled from a woman between 35 and 50 years old with Graves disease. Sequenced here: peripheral blood mononuclear cells (PBMCs), sampled at new diagnosis, from a patient treated with antithyroid drugs. This chain joins TRBV15 and TRBJ1-1; D not certain. The CDR3 is CATSRLVETEAFF. The DNA for the CDR3 is TGTGCCACCAGCCGATTAGTGGAAACTGAAGCTTTCTTT.